This T cell receptor (beta chain) was identified in a study of cytotoxic CD8 clonotypes in ibrutinib-treated CLL. Whole-study context: Specimens for response were gathered following a median roughly eleven months of therapy, spanning 6 to 36.

Study-wide results and limits: Different sampling times were used for sustained-remission and progressing patients. Clonality correlated strongly with circulating CD8+ T cells and exceeded age-matched healthy donors at baseline.

This table comes from immunoSEQ multiplex PCR, and its TCRdb copy is limited to in-frame clones, with some not included. The top ten hold 15% of the sample, which has around 250,000 clones, 60% to 75% seen once. Around 2 micrograms of genomic DNA (from cryopreserved PBMCs) were used for TCR beta libraries. In its sample, this clone was seen a few times. The antigen is not known. The germline gives CDR1 SGHAT, CDR2 FQNNGV. V shed 5 bases and J 5 bases; nucleotides not matched to a gene: 10. This CDR3 comprises 15 residues. The source material was PBMCs, sampled after 24 months of ibrutinib treatment. The clonotype was recovered from a human donor with chronic lymphocytic leukemia. The chain combines TRBV11-2 with TRBJ2-7; 9 bases are shared with TRBD2. The CDR3 DNA sequence: TGTGCCAGCAGCCCCGTAGCGGGAGATCAACACGAGCAGTACTTC. Translated, it gives CASSPVAGDQHEQYF.